The T cell receptor beta chain under discussion was sequenced for a study of blood T cells in healthy people across ages. Through a sample-barcoded 5' primer and a J-beta primer mix, a second PCR was run for roughly 6 to 11 cycles. Using its own MiXCR run on the 5' RACE reads, TCRdb lists one record per CDR3 protein. The sample records approximately 690,000 distinct CDR3 sequences, 45% to 65% being singletons. Germline lookup yields CDR1 SSHAT and CDR2 FNYEAQ (reference sequence). V gave up 2 bases and J gave up 5 bases; unmatched junction bases: 4. This CDR3 contains 14 residues. The specimen sequenced was blood. The chain carries TRBV7-7 and TRBJ2-3; TRBD1 agrees at 7 bases. This clonotype was obtained from a man aged 55 to 70 in good health. CDR3 coding DNA: TGTGCCAGCAGCTTAAAGGGGGCTGAAGATACGCAGTATTTT. Translating gives CASSLKGAEDTQYF.